This record concerns one TCR beta chain sequence. Its binding antigen is unknown. Base qualities are not recorded, but no much larger clone differs from it by a single base. Whole blood was collected in K2EDTA tubes by collaborating institutions according to the institutions' own protocols. Collaborator samples were shipped for TCRbeta analysis as frozen whole blood, isolated PBMCs, or DNA extracted from either sample type. The source of the sample is a study of blood T cell repertoires in COVID-19 (TCRdb year 2020). The study in broad terms: Collaborator samples came from the United States, Italy and Spain and covered acute and convalescent phases of COVID-19. The material from the prospective study consisted of cDNA or gDNA derived from T cells, B-cell-depleted T cells, or PBMCs. The dataset comprised deeply sampled blood TCRbeta repertoires from subjects exposed to, actively infected with, or recovered from COVID-19. The repertoires were released in a freely available public database meant as a resource for research on the immune response to SARS-CoV-2. Samples came from the ongoing ImmuneRACE study (first 160 participants) plus 1,254 subjects from 6 global collaborators. Nearly every sample came with metadata listing a de-identified subject ID, COVID-19 status, age in years and sex. Where available, HLA class I and class II types were taken from metadata supplied by the sample provider and were not determined by assay-based typing.

TCRbeta CDR3 regions were amplified from genomic DNA using the immunoSEQ Assay, a bias-controlled multiplex PCR. Regarding the original processing steps: The number of nucleated cells in each sample was estimated from the amplification of reference gene primers within the assay. To quantify the absolute abundance of each unique TCRbeta CDR3 rearrangement, sequence reads were collapsed and filtered. For each sample, productive Simpson clonality was calculated as the square root of Simpson's diversity index across productive rearrangements. What TCRdb holds here is the immuneACCESS table cut down to in-frame rearrangements. Part of the clones is not present; checked against another copy, under half of the missing clones reflect an unresolved V gene, and the others are unexplained. V and J calls and clone size are copied from that table; D and trimming were computed from the DNA. The sample contains about 140,000 clones, 77% of them found a single time. The biggest ten clones account for roughly 9% of the sample.

Trimming takes 5 bases from V and 5 bases from J, and the germline ends sit 16 bases apart. CDR1 and CDR2 were assigned from the germline V gene as SGHTS and YDEGEE. From the cysteine through the phenylalanine, the CDR3 covers 14 amino acids. Here the CDR3 DNA is all that survives: 42 bases in frame from base 1. General study outcomes and caveats: The quantity of clinical and demographic metadata differed by source and by participant and was supplied without curation.

The sample was peripheral blood. The chain joins TRBV5-8 to TRBJ1-1, with the D gene call left open. This receptor was identified in a woman aged 50 to 60 with active or convalescent COVID-19. The CDR3 region has the sequence CASRPRETRTEAFF. The sequenced DNA: TGTGCCAGCAGACCCCGGGAGACGAGGACTGAAGCTTTCTTT.